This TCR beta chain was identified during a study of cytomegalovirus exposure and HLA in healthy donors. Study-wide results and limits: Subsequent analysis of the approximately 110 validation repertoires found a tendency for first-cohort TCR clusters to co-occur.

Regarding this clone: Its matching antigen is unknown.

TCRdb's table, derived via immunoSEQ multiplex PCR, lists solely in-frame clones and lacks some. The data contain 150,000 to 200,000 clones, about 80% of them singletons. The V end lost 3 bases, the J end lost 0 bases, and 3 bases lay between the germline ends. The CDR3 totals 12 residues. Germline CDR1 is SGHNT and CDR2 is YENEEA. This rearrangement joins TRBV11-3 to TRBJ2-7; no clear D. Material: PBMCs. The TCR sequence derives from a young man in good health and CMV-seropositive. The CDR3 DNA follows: TGTGCCAGCAGCTTTAACTCCTACGAGCAGTACTTC. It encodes CASSFNSYEQYF.